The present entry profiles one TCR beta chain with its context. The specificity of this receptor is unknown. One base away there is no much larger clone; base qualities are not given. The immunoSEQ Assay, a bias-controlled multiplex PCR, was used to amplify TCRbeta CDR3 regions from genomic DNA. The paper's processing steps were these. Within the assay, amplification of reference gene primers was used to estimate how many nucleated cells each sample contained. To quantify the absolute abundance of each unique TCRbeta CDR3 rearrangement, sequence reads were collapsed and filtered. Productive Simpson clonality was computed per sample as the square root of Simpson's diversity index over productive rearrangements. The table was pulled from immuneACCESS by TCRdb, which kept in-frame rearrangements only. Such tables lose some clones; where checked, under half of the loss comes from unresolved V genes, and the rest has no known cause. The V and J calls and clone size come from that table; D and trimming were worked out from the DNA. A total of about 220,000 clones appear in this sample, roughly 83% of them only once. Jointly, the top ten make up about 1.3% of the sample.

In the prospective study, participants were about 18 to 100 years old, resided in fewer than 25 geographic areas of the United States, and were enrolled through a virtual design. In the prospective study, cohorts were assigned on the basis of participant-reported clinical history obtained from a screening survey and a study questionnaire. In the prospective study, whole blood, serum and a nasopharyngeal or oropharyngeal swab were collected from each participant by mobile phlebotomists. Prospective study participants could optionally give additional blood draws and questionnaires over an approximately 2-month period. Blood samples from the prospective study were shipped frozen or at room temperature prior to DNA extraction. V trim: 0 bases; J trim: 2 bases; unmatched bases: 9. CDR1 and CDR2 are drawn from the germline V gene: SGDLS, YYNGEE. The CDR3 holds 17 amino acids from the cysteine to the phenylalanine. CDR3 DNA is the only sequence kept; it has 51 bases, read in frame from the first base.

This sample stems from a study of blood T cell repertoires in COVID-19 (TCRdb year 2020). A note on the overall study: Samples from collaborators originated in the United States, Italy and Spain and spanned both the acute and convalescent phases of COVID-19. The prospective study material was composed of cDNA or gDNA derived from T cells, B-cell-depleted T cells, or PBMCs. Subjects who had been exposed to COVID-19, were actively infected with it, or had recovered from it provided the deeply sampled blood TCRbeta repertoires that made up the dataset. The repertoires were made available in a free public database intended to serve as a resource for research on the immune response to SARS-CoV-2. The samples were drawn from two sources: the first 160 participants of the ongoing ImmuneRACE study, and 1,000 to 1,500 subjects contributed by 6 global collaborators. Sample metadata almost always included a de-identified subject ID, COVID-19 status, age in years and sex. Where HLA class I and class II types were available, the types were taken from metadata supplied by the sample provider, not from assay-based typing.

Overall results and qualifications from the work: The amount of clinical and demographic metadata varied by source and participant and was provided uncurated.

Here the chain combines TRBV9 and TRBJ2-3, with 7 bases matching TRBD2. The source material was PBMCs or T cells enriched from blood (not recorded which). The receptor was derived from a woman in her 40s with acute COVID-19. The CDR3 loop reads CASSVAVASGLTDTQYF. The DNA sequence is TGTGCCAGCAGCGTAGCTGTTGCTAGCGGCCTCACAGATACGCAGTATTTT. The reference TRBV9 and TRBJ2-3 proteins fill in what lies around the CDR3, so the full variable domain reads DSGVTQTPKHLITATGQRVTLRCSPRSGDLSVYWYQQSLDQGLQFLIQYYNGEERAKGNILERFSAQQFPDLHSELNLSSLELGDSALYFCASSVAVASGLTDTQYFGPGTRLTVL.